Below, one T cell receptor (beta chain) is given with its context. This clonotype was counted only a few times. Its antigen specificity is not known. Base qualities were left out, and no much larger clone turns up one base away. This specimen's treatment or condition label, interpreted: live attenuated yellow fever vaccine strain. At every blood-draw timepoint, two biological replicates of bulk PBMCs were collected. PBMCs were isolated from peripheral blood using a standard Ficoll-Paque protocol. TriZol was used to extract RNA from bulk PBMCs, from CD4 and CD8 fractions, and from dextramer-positive and dextramer-negative fractions. This sample stems from a study of T cells after yellow fever vaccination (dated by TCRdb to between 2018 and 2020). Study-wide context: Libraries from fractions with low cell numbers were prepared with the SMART-Seq v4 Ultra Low Input RNA kit. To follow T-cell clones before and after both primary and booster YFV17D yellow fever vaccination, bulk TCR alpha and beta repertoires underwent longitudinal sequencing. The cohort comprised two healthy male donors, one aged 18 to 29 and one aged 30 to 40 years. Blood samples were taken at several timepoints before and after primary and secondary immunization, and bulk PBMC replicates and cell subsets were isolated.

A distance of 13 bases separates the germline ends of V and J, which lose 2 bases and 0 bases respectively. From a lookup of the germline V gene, CDR1 and CDR2 are MNHEY and SVGAGI. The cysteine opens and the phenylalanine closes a CDR3 of 16 amino acids. Only the CDR3 part of the read is kept: 48 bases, read in frame from the first base. For sequencing, an Illumina NovaSeq 6000 was employed. TCR cDNA was synthesized by 5'RACE template switching, through which a universal primer site and unique molecular identifiers were introduced. Priming for cDNA synthesis came from both the TCR alpha and TCR beta constant segments. Library amplification used two PCR steps, and the second PCR step added sample barcodes and sequencing adapters. Sequencing of libraries was performed on Illumina HiSeq 2500 (2x100 bp) or NovaSeq (2x150 bp). For the original study's pipeline: MIGEC handled demultiplexing of reads and collapsing into UMI consensus sequences, while MiXCR performed V(D)J alignment. Vaccine-responding clonotypes were defined with edgeR using replicate PBMC samples, requiring FDR below 0.01 and a log2 fold change above 5 up to day 15. CD4 or CD8 identity was assigned to each bulk clonotype according to whether the clonotype was present at higher abundance in the sequenced CD4 repertoire or the sequenced CD8 repertoire. TCRdb reprocessing: public reads trimmed at Q25 with fastp, clones called with MiXCR, in-frame beta chains kept. Every CDR3 protein is listed once, alongside the most common genes and DNA of its rows. The V and J calls and clone size are TCRdb's, not the authors'. This sample has about 330,000 distinct CDR3 sequences in its table, and roughly 4% of those were observed once. Around 25% of the sample goes to the ten largest clones.

Points the paper makes about the study in general: After the booster, most clones that had expanded after primary vaccination were detected again (approximately 95% of CD4 and around nine tenths of CD8), suggesting broad maintenance of memory. Compared with the primary T-cell response, the secondary T-cell response was weaker but faster, peaking on day 5 rather than day 15. Computational filtering was needed because FACS-sorted repertoires could contain abundant contaminating clonotypes from the bulk population. Because only two donors were included in the study, the extent to which the findings can be generalized is limited. A small fraction of clonotypes appeared in both the CD4 and CD8 compartments, likely as a result of convergent recombination.

Material: PBMCs, obtained 5 days after the yellow fever booster vaccination. The sequence was collected from a man aged 18-30 years who received the YFV17D yellow fever vaccine. Recombination joined TRBV6-5 with TRBJ1-1, with TRBD1 perhaps the D gene, on 6 matching bases. The sequenced DNA is TGTGCCAGCAGTTACGATCGGGGGCGGGTGAACACTGAAGCTTTCTTT. Translated, it gives CASSYDRGRVNTEAFF.